Detailed here is one T cell receptor beta chain. Its antigen is unknown. This entry is derived from a study of OX40 agonist ivuxolimab in advanced cancers. Study information: Each dose-escalation patient presented with hepatocellular carcinoma, melanoma, renal cell or head and neck cancer. Partial responses were achieved by three patients, one with hepatocellular carcinoma and two with cutaneous melanoma. General observations from the study: At 0.1 to 3.0 mg/kg, CD4+ and CD8+ blood T cells expanded clonally by week 6.

The germline gives CDR1 SNHLY, CDR2 FYNNEI. This CDR3 contains 14 residues. J gave up 2 bases and V 7 bases, and 6 bases lay outside the gene matches. Assay: immunoSEQ multiplex PCR; the TCRdb copy retains only in-frame clones and omits some. The top ten hold 0.67% of the sample, which has about 64,000 clones, about 88% seen once. Specimen: CD4+ or CD8+ T cells sorted from blood, collected in a trial of the OX40 agonist ivuxolimab. The J gene is TRBJ2-5, the V gene TRBV2; 8 positions agree with TRBD2. This clonotype originated in an adult with an advanced solid tumor such as melanoma, head and neck, liver or kidney cancer. As DNA, the CDR3 is TGTGCCAGCAAAGCTAGCGGGCATCAAGAGACCCAGTACTTC. Its translation is CASKASGHQETQYF.